This passage covers 17 T cell receptor beta chains from one sample sequenced in a study of blood T cell repertoires in COVID-19. The data were produced by immunoSEQ multiplex PCR, yet TCRdb's version contains in-frame clones alone and is incomplete. The repertoire holds a few hundred thousand clones, with 75% to 95% as singletons. The sequenced sample consisted of peripheral blood. These receptors were taken from a woman aged 25 to 39 with COVID-19, enrolled during active disease.

The V gene is TRBV4-1, the J gene TRBJ2-1; 9 bases fit TRBD2. The CDR3 runs 15 residues. Trimming cost V 1 base and J 8 bases; bases outside gene matches: 6. Germline assignment: CDR1 MGHRA and CDR2 YSYEKL. The CDR3 loop is CASSQVLAGSYEQFF. The CDR3 coding sequence is TGCGCCAGCAGCCAAGTACTAGCGGGTAGCTATGAGCAGTTCTTC.

The CDR3 sequence is CSQSEGPTDTQYF. Written as DNA, the CDR3 is TGCAGCCAGAGTGAGGGTCCCACAGATACGCAGTATTTT. The J gene is TRBJ2-3, the V gene TRBV29-1; D possibly corresponds to TRBD2 (5 bases). The CDR3 has 13 residues. Between the trimmed V and J ends, which lost 8 bases and 2 bases, there was a span of 14 bases. Germline CDR1 reads SQVTM; CDR2 reads ANQGSEA.

CDR3 loop: CASRSDRVGSDTQYF. The CDR3 bases are TGTGCCAGCAGATCAGACAGGGTAGGGTCAGATACGCAGTATTTT. The rearrangement joins TRBV28 to TRBJ2-3; 7 bases fit TRBD1. V gave up 6 bases and J gave up 4 bases; unmatched junction bases: 10. CDR3 length: 15 amino acids. Germline CDR1 is MDHEN and CDR2 is SYDVKM.

The V and J genes are TRBV18 and TRBJ1-5; perhaps TRBD1 as D (5 bases). CDR1 KGHSH and CDR2 LQKENI come from the germline V gene. The V end was cut by 3 bases, the J end by 3 bases, with 9 bases between. The CDR3 is 14 amino acids. CDR3 bases: TGTGCCAGCTCACCCCCAGGGCTCAATCAGCCCCAGCATTTT. This gives the protein CASSPPGLNQPQHF.

V and J are TRBV7-8 and TRBJ2-7, with 15 bases identical to TRBD2. The ends lost 5 bases at V and 7 bases at J; junction bases unmatched: 6. CDR1 is SGHVS, CDR2 FQNEAQ, per germline. The CDR3 is 15 amino acids. The CDR3 DNA reads TGTGCCAGCAGCCCCAGGACTAGCGGGAGGGTTGAGCAGTACTTC. Translating gives CASSPRTSGRVEQYF.

The chain employs TRBV6-2 or TRBV6-3 and TRBJ1-1; TRBD1 matches 12 bases. Germline V CDR1 and CDR2: MNHEY, SVGEGT. J was trimmed by 2 bases and V by 4 bases; bases with no gene match: 2. The CDR3 has 15 amino acids. CDR3 amino acids: CASSSGTGGNTEAFF. The CDR3, as DNA: TGTGCCAGCAGTTCCGGGACAGGGGGCAACACTGAAGCTTTCTTT.

The V call is TRBV6-2 or TRBV6-3, the J call TRBJ2-7; 9 nucleotides agree with TRBD2. With 5 bases clipped from V and 6 bases from J, the junction kept 8 bases outside the gene matches. This CDR3 contains 14 residues. Germline assignment: CDR1 MNHEY and CDR2 SVGEGT. This CDR3 reads CASSRTSELGEQYF. For the CDR3, the DNA is TGTGCCAGCAGTCGGACTAGCGAATTGGGCGAGCAGTACTTC.

The gene calls are TRBV7-2 and TRBJ2-5; TRBD2 matches 10 bases. V was pared by 1 base and J by 4 bases, with 6 bases of the junction left unmatched. CDR3 length equals 16 residues. In germline, CDR1 is SGHTA, CDR2 FQGNSA. For the CDR3, the DNA is TGTGCCAGCAGCTTAGTCCGCACTAGCGGGATAGAGACCCAGTACTTC. Translation gives CASSLVRTSGIETQYF.

The rearrangement joins TRBV11-2 to TRBJ2-5; D call uncertain. Germline V gene lookup returns CDR1 SGHAT and CDR2 FQNNGV. The length of the CDR3 is 12 residues. V was shortened by 6 bases and J by 5 bases, with 10 bases between the two germline ends. CDR3 nucleotides: TGTGCCAGCAGACCCACTACTGAGACCCAGTACTTC. Translating gives CASRPTTETQYF.

The chain couples TRBV19 to TRBJ1-1, with 8 bases aligning to TRBD1. CDR1 and CDR2 (germline): LNHDA, SQIVND (reference sequence). V trimming: 3 bases; J trimming: 3 bases; junction bases outside the gene matches: 9. The CDR3 contains 16 residues. CDR3 coding DNA: TGTGCCAGTAGTATCACAGGGGGGAAGGGGGACACTGAAGCTTTCTTT. The encoded protein is CASSITGGKGDTEAFF. Full variable domain (remainder filled in from reference TRBV19 and TRBJ1-1): DGGITQSPKYLFRKEGQNVTLSCEQNLNHDAMYWYRQDPGQGLRLIYYSQIVNDFQKGDIAEGYSVSREKKESFPLTVTSAQKNPTAFYLCASSITGGKGDTEAFFGQGTRLTVV.

DNA for the CDR3: TGTGCCAGCAGCTTACCAACGGGGAGGGCCGACACTGAAGCTTTCTTT. This gives the protein CASSLPTGRADTEAFF. The rearrangement joins TRBV7-9 to TRBJ1-1; D gene uncertain. V shed 2 bases and J shed 3 bases, with 16 bases lying between them. The CDR3 totals 16 residues. Germline lookup yields CDR1 SEHNR and CDR2 FQNEAQ (reference sequence).

The chain employs TRBV27 and TRBJ2-7, with TRBD2 as a possible D gene (6 bases). Trimming removed 0 bases from V and 6 bases from J, with 12 bases in between. This CDR3 is built from 14 residues. The V gene's germline CDR1 is MNHEY and CDR2 SMNVEV (reference sequence). The CDR3 nucleotides are TGTGCCAGCAGTTTATCAGGGACTCTCGGCGAGCAGTACTTC. It encodes CASSLSGTLGEQYF.

The V call is TRBV24-1, the J call TRBJ1-1; no clear D gene. This CDR3 is built from 12 residues. Trimming pared 9 bases from V and 4 bases from J, leaving 11 bases between. Germline V lookup: CDR1 KGHDR, CDR2 SFDVKD. The CDR3 sequence is CATRSGGTEAFF. The CDR3 coding sequence is TGTGCCACCCGCTCAGGTGGCACTGAAGCTTTCTTT.

The rearrangement links TRBV30 to TRBJ2-3; 10 nucleotides line up with TRBD2. The CDR3 spans 16 residues. Looked up from germline, CDR1 is GTSNPN and CDR2 is SVGIG (reference sequence). V was clipped by 0 bases and J by 6 bases; unmatched bases: 9. CDR3 nucleotide sequence: TGTGCCTGGAGTGTCGGGCTAGCGGGAGAATGGGATACGCAGTATTTT. It yields the protein CAWSVGLAGEWDTQYF.

The rearrangement joins TRBV7-8 to TRBJ2-2; D might be TRBD2 (6 bases). The CDR3 is 15 amino acids. Germline lookup yields CDR1 SGHVS and CDR2 FQNEAQ. Trimming shortened V by 5 bases and J by 6 bases, and 16 bases separated the two germline ends. This CDR3 reads CASSGDSGFAGELFF. The CDR3 DNA reads TGTGCCAGCAGCGGGGACTCAGGGTTCGCCGGGGAGCTGTTTTTT.

The chain carries TRBV27 and TRBJ2-1; 7 bases agree with TRBD2. The CDR3 is made up of 13 amino acids. The germline V gene encodes CDR1 MNHEY and CDR2 SMNVEV (reference sequence). The V gene end was trimmed by 6 bases and the J gene end by 5 bases; junction bases not matched to a gene: 4. This chain's CDR3 is CASRYGGDNEQFF. The CDR3 DNA reads as TGTGCCAGCAGGTATGGGGGGGACAATGAGCAGTTCTTC.

The rearrangement joins TRBV6-5 to TRBJ1-5, with D possibly being TRBD1 (5 bases). Germline V CDR1 and CDR2: MNHEY, SVGAGI. The CDR3 loop spans 14 amino acids. The V gene lost 6 bases and the J gene lost 3 bases, with 12 bases spanning the gap. The CDR3 region is CASRNQGYNQPQHF. The CDR3 nucleotides are TGTGCCAGCAGAAACCAGGGTTACAATCAGCCCCAGCATTTT.